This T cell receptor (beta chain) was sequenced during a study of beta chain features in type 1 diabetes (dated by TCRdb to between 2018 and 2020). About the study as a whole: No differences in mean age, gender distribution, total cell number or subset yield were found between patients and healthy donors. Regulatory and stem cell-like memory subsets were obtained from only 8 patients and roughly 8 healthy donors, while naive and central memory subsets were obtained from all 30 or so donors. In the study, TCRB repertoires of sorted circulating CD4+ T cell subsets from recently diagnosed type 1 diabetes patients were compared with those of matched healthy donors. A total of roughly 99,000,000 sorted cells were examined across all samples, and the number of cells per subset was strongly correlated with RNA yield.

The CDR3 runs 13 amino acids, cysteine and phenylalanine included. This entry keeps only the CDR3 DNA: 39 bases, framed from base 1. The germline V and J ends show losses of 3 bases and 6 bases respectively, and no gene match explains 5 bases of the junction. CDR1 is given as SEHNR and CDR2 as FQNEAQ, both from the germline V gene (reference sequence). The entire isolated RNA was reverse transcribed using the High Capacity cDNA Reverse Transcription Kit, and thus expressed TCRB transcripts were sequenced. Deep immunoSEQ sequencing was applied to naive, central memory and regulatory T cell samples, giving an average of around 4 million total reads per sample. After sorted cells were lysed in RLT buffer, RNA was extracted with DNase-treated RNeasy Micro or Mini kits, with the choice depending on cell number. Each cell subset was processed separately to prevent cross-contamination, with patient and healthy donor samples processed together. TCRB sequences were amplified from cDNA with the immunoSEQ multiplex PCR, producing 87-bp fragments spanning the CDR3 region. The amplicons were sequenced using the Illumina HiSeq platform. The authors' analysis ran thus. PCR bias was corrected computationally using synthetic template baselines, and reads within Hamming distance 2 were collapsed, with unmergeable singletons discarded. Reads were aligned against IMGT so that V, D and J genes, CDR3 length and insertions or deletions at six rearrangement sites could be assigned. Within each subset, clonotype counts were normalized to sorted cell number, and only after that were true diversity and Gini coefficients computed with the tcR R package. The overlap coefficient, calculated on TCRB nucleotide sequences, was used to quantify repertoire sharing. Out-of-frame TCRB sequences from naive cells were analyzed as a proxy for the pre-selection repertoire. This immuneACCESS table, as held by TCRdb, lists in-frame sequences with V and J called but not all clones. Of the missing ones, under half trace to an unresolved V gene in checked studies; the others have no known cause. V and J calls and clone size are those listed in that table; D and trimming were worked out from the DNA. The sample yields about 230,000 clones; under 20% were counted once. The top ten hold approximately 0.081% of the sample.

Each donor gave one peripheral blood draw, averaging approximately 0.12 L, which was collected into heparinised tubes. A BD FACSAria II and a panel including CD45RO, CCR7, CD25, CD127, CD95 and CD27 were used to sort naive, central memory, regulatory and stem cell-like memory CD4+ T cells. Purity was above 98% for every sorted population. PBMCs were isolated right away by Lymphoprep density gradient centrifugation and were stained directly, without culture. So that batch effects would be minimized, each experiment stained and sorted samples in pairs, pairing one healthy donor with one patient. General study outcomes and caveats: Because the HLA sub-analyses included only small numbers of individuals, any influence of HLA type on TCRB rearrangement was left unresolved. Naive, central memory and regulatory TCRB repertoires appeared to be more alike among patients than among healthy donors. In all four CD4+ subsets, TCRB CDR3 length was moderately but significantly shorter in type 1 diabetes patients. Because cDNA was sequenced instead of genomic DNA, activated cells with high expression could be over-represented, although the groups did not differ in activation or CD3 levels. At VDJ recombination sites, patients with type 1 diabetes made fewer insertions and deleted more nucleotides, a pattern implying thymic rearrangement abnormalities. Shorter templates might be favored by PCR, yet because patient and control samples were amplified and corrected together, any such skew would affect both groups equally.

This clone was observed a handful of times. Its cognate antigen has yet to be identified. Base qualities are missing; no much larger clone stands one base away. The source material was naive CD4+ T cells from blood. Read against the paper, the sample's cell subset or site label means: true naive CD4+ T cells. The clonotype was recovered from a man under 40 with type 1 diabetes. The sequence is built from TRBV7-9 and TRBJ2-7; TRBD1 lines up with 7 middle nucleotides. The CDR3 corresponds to CASSFSDRTEQYF. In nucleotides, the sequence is TGTGCCAGCAGCTTCTCGGACAGGACCGAGCAGTACTTC.